The 30 T cell receptor beta chains below were found in one sample sequenced in a study of blood T cell repertoires in COVID-19. The repertoire was sequenced with immunoSEQ multiplex PCR; TCRdb's copy has only in-frame clones and lacks some. The repertoire has 200,000 to 250,000 clones, about 87% of them found once; the top ten carry approximately 2.7%. Sequenced input: PBMCs or T cells enriched from blood (not recorded which). The receptors shown here come from a woman aged 25 to 45 who had recovered from COVID-19.

J is TRBJ1-1 and V is TRBV7-9, with unresolved D. CDR3 length: 13 amino acids. V was pared by 5 bases and J by 8 bases, with 15 bases between. Germline values: CDR1 SEHNR, CDR2 FQNEAQ (reference sequence). CDR3 nucleotides: TGTGCCAGCAGCCCACGTGAGGATTGGGAAGCTTTCTTT. Encoded protein: CASSPREDWEAFF.

CDR3 in DNA: TGTGCCAGCAGCTTTTATTCGACAGGGAACTACGAGCAGTACTTC. Protein: CASSFYSTGNYEQYF. The chain combines TRBV11-2 with TRBJ2-7; 7 nucleotides align to TRBD1. Losses at the gene ends were 3 bases for V and 3 bases for J; bases not matched to a gene: 8. Looked up from germline, CDR1 is SGHAT and CDR2 is FQNNGV. This CDR3 comprises 15 residues.

V usage is TRBV29-1 and J usage is TRBJ2-7; 9 nucleotides line up with TRBD2. V shed 6 bases and J 3 bases; nucleotides not matched to a gene: 6. The CDR3 loop spans 13 amino acids. Germline V gene lookup returns CDR1 SQVTM and CDR2 ANQGSEA. The CDR3 sequence: CSVILAGDYEQYF. The CDR3 nucleotides are TGCAGCGTCATTTTAGCGGGGGACTACGAGCAGTACTTC.

This rearrangement joins TRBV27 to TRBJ1-2; a weak D match, TRBD1 (5 bases). This CDR3 contains 13 residues. V lost 3 bases and J lost 9, with 14 bases in between. CDR1 and CDR2 from the germline V gene are MNHEY and SMNVEV (reference sequence). Here the CDR3 DNA reads TGTGCCAGCAGTTTGAGGAGGGACGGACGCTACACCTTC. Protein: CASSLRRDGRYTF.

J is TRBJ2-7 and V is TRBV5-6; 10 bases fit TRBD1. After removal of 0 bases from V and 4 bases from J, the junction contained 7 bases not matched to a gene. The CDR3 has 16 amino acids. The germline V gene has CDR1 SGHDT and CDR2 YYEEEE. The CDR3 spells CASSLGGTGAQYEQYF. The CDR3 nucleotides are TGTGCCAGCAGCTTGGGAGGGACAGGGGCTCAATACGAGCAGTACTTC. The variable domain in full, with the rest retrieved from reference TRBV5-6 and TRBJ2-7, is DAGVTQSPTHLIKTRGQQVTLRCSPKSGHDTVSWYQQALGQGPQFIFQYYEEEERQRGNFPDRFSGHQFPNYSSELNVNALLLGDSALYLCASSLGGTGAQYEQYFGPGTRLTVT.

The rearrangement uses TRBV19 and TRBJ1-4, with D perhaps TRBD1 (5 bases). The CDR3 sequence is 15 residues long. Trimming stripped 1 base from V and 7 bases from J, with 13 bases between. The germline V gene encodes CDR1 LNHDA and CDR2 SQIVND (reference sequence). The CDR3 sequence is CASSIAVGGAEKLFF. CDR3 nucleotide sequence: TGTGCCAGTAGTATAGCGGTTGGAGGGGCTGAAAAACTGTTTTTT.

The count of this clone is one. J is TRBJ1-1 and V is TRBV11-2; 7 nucleotides align to TRBD1. V was clipped by 5 bases and J by 9 bases; unmatched bases: 6. The CDR3 spans 12 residues. Germline V lookup: CDR1 SGHAT, CDR2 FQNNGV. This chain's CDR3 is CASSPGDRKAFF. For the CDR3, the DNA is TGTGCCAGCAGCCCGGGGGACAGAAAAGCTTTCTTT.

J is TRBJ1-5 and V is TRBV6-2 or TRBV6-3; 7 bases agree with TRBD1. J was trimmed by 4 bases and V by 5 bases; bases with no gene match: 5. This CDR3 has 14 amino acids. Looked up from germline, CDR1 is MNHEY and CDR2 is SVGEGT. The chain's CDR3 is CASSAGTANQPQHF. The CDR3 nucleotides read TGTGCCAGCAGTGCCGGGACAGCAAATCAGCCCCAGCATTTT.

This chain joins TRBV12-5 and TRBJ1-2; perhaps TRBD1 as D (6 bases). The ends were cut back, 2 bases at V and 4 bases at J, with 14 bases in the middle. The CDR3 extends over 15 amino acids. The germline gives CDR1 LGHNT, CDR2 FRNRAP. The CDR3 is CASGLSRGETYGYTF. The CDR3 region has the DNA TGTGCTAGTGGTTTGTCCAGGGGAGAAACCTATGGCTACACCTTC.

V gene TRBV19 combines with J gene TRBJ2-3; weak D call: TRBD2 (7 bases). CDR1 LNHDA and CDR2 SQIVND come from the germline V gene (reference sequence). Trimming left V 4 bases short and J 2 bases short, with 13 bases between. The length of the CDR3 is 15 residues. CDR3 loop: CASSSGGTLTDTQYF. DNA for the CDR3: TGTGCCAGTAGTAGCGGGGGCACTCTCACAGATACGCAGTATTTT.

This clone was recorded a few times. The chain employs TRBV12-5 and TRBJ1-4; 8 bases line up with TRBD1. The length of the CDR3 is 16 residues. V was pared by 5 bases and J by 5 bases, with 10 bases of the junction left unmatched. Germline CDR1 reads LGHNT; CDR2 reads FRNRAP. The CDR3 DNA reads as TGTGCTAGTGGTCTGCGGACAGGGCGAAAGAATGAAAAACTGTTTTTT. It is translated as CASGLRTGRKNEKLFF.

The chain employs TRBV5-1 and TRBJ1-4; D ambiguous. The CDR3 has 15 residues. CDR1 is SGHRS, CDR2 YFSETQ, per germline. V lost 4 bases to trimming and J lost 6 bases, with 16 bases between them. CDR3 residues: CASSPTGGLDEKLFF. The CDR3 DNA reads TGCGCCAGCAGCCCGACCGGTGGGCTGGATGAAAAACTGTTTTTT.

This clone showed up just a few times. This chain links TRBV6-4 with TRBJ1-1; 9 bases fit TRBD1. Germline V gene lookup returns CDR1 MRHNA and CDR2 SNTAGT. J was trimmed by 5 bases and V by 2 bases; bases with no gene match: 3. CDR3 length equals 14 residues. CDR3 nucleotide sequence: TGTGCCAGCAGTGACGGACAGGGGATGACTGAAGCTTTCTTT. This codes for CASSDGQGMTEAFF.

V usage is TRBV7-3 and J usage is TRBJ1-6; 7 bases are a match to TRBD1. The V and J ends lost 5 bases and 5 bases, in that order; junction bases with no gene match: 6. The germline V gene encodes CDR1 SGHTA and CDR2 FQGTGA. This CDR3 comprises 15 residues. CDR3: CASSRGTANNSPLHF. CDR3 nucleotides: TGTGCCAGCAGCCGCGGGACAGCAAATAATTCACCCCTCCACTTT.

This chain connects TRBV10-3 to TRBJ2-7; a weak D match, TRBD1 (6 bases). CDR3 size: 15 residues. Germline lookup yields CDR1 ENHRY and CDR2 SYGVKD. V was shortened by 2 bases and J by 3 bases, with 14 bases between the two germline ends. This chain's CDR3 is CAISEAGAAGYEQYF. CDR3 sequence (DNA): TGTGCCATCAGTGAGGCAGGGGCGGCGGGCTACGAGCAGTACTTC.

The chain carries TRBV6-5 and TRBJ2-1; 8 bases map to TRBD2. V trimming: 6 bases; J trimming: 4 bases; junction bases outside the gene matches: 8. From germline, CDR1 is MNHEY and CDR2 SVGAGI. The CDR3 runs 15 residues. The DNA for the CDR3 is TGTGCCAGCAGCATTAGCGGGGTTGCATACAATGAGCAGTTCTTC. This translates into CASSISGVAYNEQFF.

V is TRBV27 and J is TRBJ2-1; the match to TRBD1 covers 10 bases. This CDR3 has 15 residues. The ends lost 5 bases at V and 9 bases at J; junction bases unmatched: 10. Per germline, CDR1 MNHEY and CDR2 SMNVEV (reference sequence). The CDR3 region is CASSPGDRGRGEQFF. CDR3 coding DNA: TGTGCCAGCAGTCCGGGGGACAGGGGAAGGGGTGAGCAGTTCTTC.

The rearrangement joins TRBV4-1 to TRBJ2-5; TRBD1 matches at 7 bases. Losses at the gene ends were 3 bases for V and 2 bases for J; bases not matched to a gene: 6. Germline values: CDR1 MGHRA, CDR2 YSYEKL. This CDR3 comprises 15 residues. CDR3 region: CASSHLGQLQETQYF. CDR3 nucleotides: TGCGCCAGCAGCCACCTGGGACAGTTACAAGAGACCCAGTACTTC.

The V gene is TRBV5-1, the J gene TRBJ2-3; 8 nucleotides line up with TRBD2. The junction had 1 base not matched to a gene; V was cut back by 0 bases and J by 1 base. The CDR3 loop spans 15 amino acids. CDR1 and CDR2 (germline): SGHRS, YFSETQ. In DNA, the CDR3 is TGCGCCAGCAGCTTGGAACTAGCGGGCACAGATACGCAGTATTTT. Its protein product is CASSLELAGTDTQYF.

J is TRBJ1-5 and V is TRBV7-2; 9 bases map to TRBD1. Trimming took 1 base from V and 6 from J; bases not matched to a gene: 1. There are 14 residues in the CDR3. Germline-derived CDR1 and CDR2 are SGHTA and FQGNSA. The DNA for the CDR3 is TGTGCCAGCAGCTTAGGACAGGGGGGTCAGCCCCAGCATTTT. Residues: CASSLGQGGQPQHF.

The chain couples TRBV5-6 to TRBJ1-2, with 7 bases fitting TRBD1. Germline trimming cut 0 bases from V and 1 base from J; bases unmatched to any gene: 0. The CDR3 extends over 14 amino acids. Germline CDR1 reads SGHDT; CDR2 reads YYEEEE. The CDR3 bases are TGTGCCAGCAGCTTGGGACAGGGTAACTATGGCTACACCTTC. The encoded protein is CASSLGQGNYGYTF.

The chain has TRBV19 and TRBJ2-1; 10 bases map to TRBD1. CDR1 and CDR2 (germline): LNHDA, SQIVND (reference sequence). The V segment lost 6 bases and the J segment 7 bases; nucleotides outside the gene matches: 12. The CDR3 consists of 16 residues. Written as DNA, the CDR3 is TGTGCCAGTAGCTTTAGCGTGGGACAGGGGAGGAATGAGCAGTTCTTC. It translates to CASSFSVGQGRNEQFF.

V is TRBV11-2 and J is TRBJ2-2; D call uncertain. This CDR3 comprises 13 residues. Germline V gene data show CDR1 as SGHAT and CDR2 as FQNNGV. Trimming removed 7 bases from V and 3 bases from J, with 9 bases in between. DNA of the CDR3: TGTGCCAGCACCCCGGGTTACACCGGGGAGCTGTTTTTT. This translates into CASTPGYTGELFF.

V usage is TRBV18 and J usage is TRBJ1-2, with 7 bases lining up with TRBD1. V lost 3 bases, J lost 0 bases, and 4 bases stayed unmatched. Looked up from germline, CDR1 is KGHSH and CDR2 is LQKENI. This CDR3 contains 15 residues. The CDR3 coding sequence is TGTGCCAGCTCACCGGGGGACAGACCTAACTATGGCTACACCTTC. It translates to CASSPGDRPNYGYTF.

The V and J genes are TRBV7-6 and TRBJ1-2; D is perhaps TRBD1 (5 bases). The CDR3 runs to 13 residues. Germline V gene lookup returns CDR1 SGHVS and CDR2 FNYEAQ. V was clipped by 2 bases and J by 7 bases, with 11 bases between them. CDR3 region: CASSLRQGSGYTF. DNA for the CDR3: TGTGCCAGCAGCTTAAGGCAGGGCAGTGGCTACACCTTC.

J is TRBJ1-2 and V is TRBV2; 10 bases map to TRBD1. The CDR3 runs 14 residues. V gave up 7 bases and J gave up 3 bases; unmatched junction bases: 5. Germline V gene data show CDR1 as SNHLY and CDR2 as FYNNEI. CDR3 coding DNA: TGTGCCAGCACTAGGGACAGGGGTTACTATGGCTACACCTTC. Its protein is CASTRDRGYYGYTF.

The V call is TRBV7-8, the J call TRBJ2-3, with 7 positions matching TRBD2. The CDR3 consists of 15 residues. CDR1 is SGHVS, CDR2 FQNEAQ, per germline. The trim removed 5 bases at V and 2 bases at J, leaving 7 bases unmatched. DNA of the CDR3: TGTGCCAGCAGCCCCAGTGGGAGGGCCACAGATACGCAGTATTTT. It codes for CASSPSGRATDTQYF.

The table lists this clone with a count of one. V and J are TRBV7-2 and TRBJ2-3, with a weak D call TRBD2 (5 bases). This CDR3 is 15 amino acids long. Trimming left V 3 bases short and J 0 bases short, with 10 bases between. CDR1 is SGHTA, CDR2 FQGNSA, per germline. The CDR3 spells CASSFHGLSTDTQYF. In DNA form, the CDR3 reads TGTGCCAGCAGCTTCCATGGACTGAGCACAGATACGCAGTATTTT.

CDR3 sequence: CASSRGLTNEKLFF. Written as DNA, the CDR3 is TGTGCCAGCAGCAGGGGATTAACGAATGAAAAACTGTTTTTT. The chain carries TRBV5-4 and TRBJ1-4; D might be TRBD1 (5 bases). Germline CDR1 reads SGHNT; CDR2 reads YYREEE (reference sequence). V lost 4 bases to trimming and J lost 5 bases, with 12 bases between them. The CDR3 sequence is 14 residues long. The entire variable domain, with the rest obtained from reference TRBV5-4 and TRBJ1-4, is as follows: ETGVTQSPTHLIKTRGQQVTLRCSSQSGHNTVSWYQQALGQGPQFIFQYYREEENGRGNFPPRFSGLQFPNYSSELNVNALELDDSALYLCASSRGLTNEKLFFGSGTQLSVL.

This rearrangement joins TRBV29-1 to TRBJ2-5; 15 bases line up with TRBD2. Losses at the gene ends were 7 bases for V and 2 bases for J; bases not matched to a gene: 5. The V gene's germline CDR1 is SQVTM and CDR2 ANQGSEA. This CDR3 has 15 residues. The CDR3, as DNA: TGCAGCGCCCTCGGACTAGCGGGGGGGCAAGAGACCCAGTACTTC. Its translation is CSALGLAGGQETQYF.